This T cell receptor (beta chain) was identified during a study of cytomegalovirus exposure and HLA in healthy donors. Trimming stripped 4 bases from V and 4 bases from J, with 18 bases between. The CDR3 runs to 15 residues. Per the germline V gene, CDR1 is SGHTS and CDR2 is YDEGEE. The PCR used 60 Vbeta and 13 Jbeta primers. Data came from immunoSEQ multiplex PCR; TCRdb stores just in-frame clones and leaves some out. This table holds about 180,000 clones, about three quarters found once. The sequence was collected from a man between 40 and 49 years old in good health and CMV-seronegative. This sequence joins TRBV5-8 and TRBJ2-7, with D tentatively TRBD2 (6 bases). Sample: PBMCs. CDR3 residues: CASSLTLLATYEQYF. The DNA of the CDR3 is TGTGCCAGCAGCCTGACCCTCCTAGCGACTTACGAGCAGTACTTC. Looking up the rest from reference TRBV5-8 and TRBJ2-7 gives the full variable domain: EAGVTQSPTHLIKTRGQQATLRCSPISGHTSVYWYQQALGLGLQFLLWYDEGEERNRGNFPPRFSGRQFPNYSSELNVNALELEDSALYLCASSLTLLATYEQYFGPGTRLTVT.